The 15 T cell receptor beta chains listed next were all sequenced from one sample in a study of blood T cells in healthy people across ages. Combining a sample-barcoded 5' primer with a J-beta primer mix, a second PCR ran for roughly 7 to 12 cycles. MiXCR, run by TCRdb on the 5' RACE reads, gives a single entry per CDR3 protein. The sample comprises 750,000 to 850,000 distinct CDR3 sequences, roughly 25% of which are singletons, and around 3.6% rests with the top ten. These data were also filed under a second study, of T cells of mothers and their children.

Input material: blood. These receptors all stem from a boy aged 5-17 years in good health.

This CDR3 reads CASRGTSAYEQYF. The CDR3, as DNA: TGTGCCAGCAGAGGGACTAGCGCGTACGAGCAGTACTTC. The J gene is TRBJ2-5, the V gene TRBV28; 10 nucleotides line up with TRBD2. The end of the DNA aligns better with TRBJ2-7, so the J call may be wrong. CDR1 is MDHEN, CDR2 SYDVKM, per germline. The CDR3 runs to 13 residues.

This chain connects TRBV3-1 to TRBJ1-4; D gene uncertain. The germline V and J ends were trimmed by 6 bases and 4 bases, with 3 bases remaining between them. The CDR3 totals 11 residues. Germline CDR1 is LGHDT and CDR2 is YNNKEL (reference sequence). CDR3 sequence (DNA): TGTGCCAGCAGGCTTAATGAAAAACTGTTTTTT. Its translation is CASRLNEKLFF.

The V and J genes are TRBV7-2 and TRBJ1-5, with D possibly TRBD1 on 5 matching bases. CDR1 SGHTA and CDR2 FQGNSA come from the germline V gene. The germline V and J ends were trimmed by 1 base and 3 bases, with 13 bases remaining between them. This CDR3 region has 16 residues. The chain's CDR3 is CASSLGGRLDNQPQHF. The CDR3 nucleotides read TGTGCCAGCAGCTTAGGGGGCAGGCTCGACAATCAGCCCCAGCATTTT.

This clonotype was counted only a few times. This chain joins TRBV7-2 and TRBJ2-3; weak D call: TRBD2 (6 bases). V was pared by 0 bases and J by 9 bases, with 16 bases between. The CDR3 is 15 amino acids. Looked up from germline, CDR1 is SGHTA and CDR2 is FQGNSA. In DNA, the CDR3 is TGTGCCAGCAGCTTAGCGGCTAGCGTTCCTGGGACGCAGTATTTT. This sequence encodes CASSLAASVPGTQYF.

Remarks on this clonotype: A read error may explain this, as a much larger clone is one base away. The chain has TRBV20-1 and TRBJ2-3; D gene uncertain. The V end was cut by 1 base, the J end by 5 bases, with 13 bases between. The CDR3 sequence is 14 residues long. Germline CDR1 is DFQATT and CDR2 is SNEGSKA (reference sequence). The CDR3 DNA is TGCAGTGCTAGAGGGAACCTCGGATTAGATACGCAGTATTTT. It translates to CSARGNLGLDTQYF.

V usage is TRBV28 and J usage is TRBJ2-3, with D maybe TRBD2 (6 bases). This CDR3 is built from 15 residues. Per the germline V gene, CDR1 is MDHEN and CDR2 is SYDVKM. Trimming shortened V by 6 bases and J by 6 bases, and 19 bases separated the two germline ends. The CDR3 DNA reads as TGTGCCAGCAGATTACGCCGTCGCGGGACGGATACGCAGTATTTT. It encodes CASRLRRRGTDTQYF.

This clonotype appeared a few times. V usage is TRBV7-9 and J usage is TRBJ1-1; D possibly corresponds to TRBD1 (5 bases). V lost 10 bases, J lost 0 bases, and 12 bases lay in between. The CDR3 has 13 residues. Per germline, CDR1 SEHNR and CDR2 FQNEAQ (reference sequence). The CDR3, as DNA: TGTGCCATCACCAGGGCAATGAACACTGAAGCTTTCTTT. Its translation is CAITRAMNTEAFF.

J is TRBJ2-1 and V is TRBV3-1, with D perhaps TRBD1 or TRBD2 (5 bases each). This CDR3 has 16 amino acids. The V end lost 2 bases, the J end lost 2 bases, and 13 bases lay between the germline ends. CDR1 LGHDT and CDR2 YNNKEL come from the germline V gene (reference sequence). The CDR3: CASSQPTRGPYNEQFF. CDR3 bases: TGTGCCAGCAGCCAACCCACTAGGGGACCCTACAATGAGCAGTTCTTC.

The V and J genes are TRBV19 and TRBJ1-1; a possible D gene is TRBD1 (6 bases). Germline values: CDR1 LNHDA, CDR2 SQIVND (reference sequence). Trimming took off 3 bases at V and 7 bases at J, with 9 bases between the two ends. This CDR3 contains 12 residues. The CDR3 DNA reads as TGTGCCAGTAGTATTTCGACAGGTGAAGCTTTCTTT. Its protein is CASSISTGEAFF.

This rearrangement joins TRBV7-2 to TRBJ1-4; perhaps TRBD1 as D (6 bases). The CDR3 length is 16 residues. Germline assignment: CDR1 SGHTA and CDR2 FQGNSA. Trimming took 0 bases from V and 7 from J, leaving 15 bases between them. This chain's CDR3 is CASSLAGGGFREKLFF. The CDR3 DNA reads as TGTGCCAGCAGCTTAGCAGGGGGGGGATTCCGTGAAAAACTGTTTTTT.

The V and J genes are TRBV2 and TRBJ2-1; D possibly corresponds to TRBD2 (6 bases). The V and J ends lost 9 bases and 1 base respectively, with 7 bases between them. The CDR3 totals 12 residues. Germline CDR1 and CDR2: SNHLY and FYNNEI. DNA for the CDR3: TGTGCCAGGGAGGGGTCCTACAATGAGCAGTTCTTC. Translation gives CAREGSYNEQFF.

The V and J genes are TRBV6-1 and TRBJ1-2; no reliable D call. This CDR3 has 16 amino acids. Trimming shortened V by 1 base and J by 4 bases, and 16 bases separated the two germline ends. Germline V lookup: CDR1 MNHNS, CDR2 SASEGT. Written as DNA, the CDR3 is TGTGCCAGCAGTGAAGGTCTGGGGATGGGGATCTATGGCTACACCTTC. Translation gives CASSEGLGMGIYGYTF.

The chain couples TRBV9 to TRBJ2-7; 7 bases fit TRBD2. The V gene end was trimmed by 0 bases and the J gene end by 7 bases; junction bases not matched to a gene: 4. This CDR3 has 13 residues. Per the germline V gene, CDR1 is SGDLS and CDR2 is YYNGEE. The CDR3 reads CASSVVSAGEQYF. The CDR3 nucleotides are TGTGCCAGCAGCGTAGTTTCAGCGGGAGAGCAGTACTTC.

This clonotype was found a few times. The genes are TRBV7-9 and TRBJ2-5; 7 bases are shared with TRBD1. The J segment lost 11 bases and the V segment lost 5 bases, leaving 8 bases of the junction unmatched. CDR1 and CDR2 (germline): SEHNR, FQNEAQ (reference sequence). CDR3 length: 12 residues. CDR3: CASSQGVLEQYF. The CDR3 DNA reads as TGTGCCAGCAGCCAGGGGGTTCTGGAGCAGTACTTC.

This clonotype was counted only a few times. CDR3: CASSQVHEGTDTQYF. The CDR3, as DNA: TGTGCCAGCAGCCAAGTTCATGAGGGCACAGATACGCAGTATTTT. The chain joins TRBV14 to TRBJ2-3; D gene ambiguous. The ends were cut back, 1 base at V and 1 base at J, with 9 bases in the middle. Germline V gene sequence: CDR1 SGHDN, CDR2 FVKESK. The length of the CDR3 is 15 residues. Full variable domain (missing parts from reference TRBV14 and TRBJ2-3): EAGVTQFPSHSVIEKGQTVTLRCDPISGHDNLYWYRRVMGKEIKFLLHFVKESKQDESGMPNNRFLAERTGGTYSTLKVQPAELEDSGVYFCASSQVHEGTDTQYFGPGTRLTVL.